This T cell receptor (beta chain) was observed in a study of siplizumab effects on memory and regulatory T cells. Study outcomes and limitations: Memory cells seemed less diverse than naive T cells, which seemed major alloresponse contributors. Mappable alloreactive CD4+ clones came from Treg cells more than 60% of the time on average with siplizumab, against approximately 26% in controls. The suppressive capacity of proliferating Tregs from siplizumab cultures remained unconfirmed.

This clone appeared a single time. Its antigen remains unknown. In each sample, roughly 100,000 TCR templates were assayed. Sequencing used immunoSEQ multiplex PCR; TCRdb keeps in-frame clones, though not all of them. The table shows approximately 91,000 clones, with roughly 94% occurring only once. The CDR3 loop spans 15 amino acids. Germline V gene data show CDR1 as SGHVS and CDR2 as FQNEAQ. The V and J ends lost 3 bases and 5 bases, in that order; junction bases with no gene match: 6. Sequences were obtained from CD8+ T cells sorted from blood. The chain recombines TRBV7-8 with TRBJ2-1; 8 nucleotides agree with TRBD2. This clonotype originated in a human donor in good health. CDR3 coding DNA: TGTGCCAGCAGCTTTCCGGGAGGGCCCCACAATGAGCAGTTCTTC. Translating it yields CASSFPGGPHNEQFF.